The T cell receptor beta chain described here comes from a study of CD8 T cell repertoires and HIV-1 epitope variants. Study-level information: Each of Twenty-five Gag and Nef epitope peptides stimulated a separate culture. Separate from the cultures, 1M uncultured T cells served as baseline.

Study observations and caveats: Nine antigen-specific TCR beta clonotypes were found; about six seemed cross-reactive to variants.

This clone was detected a few times. The antigen is undetermined. Germline V gene data show CDR1 as SGHVS and CDR2 as FQNEAQ. The J segment lost 5 bases and the V segment lost 7 bases, leaving 16 bases of the junction unmatched. The CDR3 is 17 residues long. Here immunoSEQ multiplex PCR was the method, and the copy in TCRdb shows in-frame clones only, minus some. This table holds approximately 5,200 clones, roughly 70% found once. The genes are TRBV7-8 and TRBJ2-1; 8 bases match TRBD1. The specimen was cultured CD8+ T cells derived from PBMCs. This TCR was recovered from a male donor with HIV. Here the CDR3 DNA reads TGTGCCAGCATCACGTTGGGGTGGCAGGGGGCAAACAATGAGCAGTTCTTC. Its translation is CASITLGWQGANNEQFF.